This passage covers 6 T cell receptor beta chains from one sample sequenced in a study of a mutant IDH1 vaccine in newly diagnosed glioma (dated by TCRdb to 2020 to 2023). Receptors were amplified or captured by the immunoSEQ multiplex PCR assay. In its TCRdb copy, this immuneACCESS table keeps in-frame sequences only and misses some clones. Where compared with another copy, unresolved V genes explain less than half of these, and the others have no known cause. This sample is represented by tens of thousands of clones; around 84% of them were singletons. The ten most abundant clones make up approximately 4.5% of the sample. These TCRs are of unknown antigen specificity. The sample's time point label, in plain terms: week 35, safety follow-up. Every vaccine dose consisted of 300 ug of a 20-mer mutant IDH1 peptide in Montanide, administered subcutaneously together with topical imiquimod. The source was PBMCs, collected from a glioma patient whose treatment included an IDH1 peptide vaccine. Receptors originate from a woman under 30 with glioma.

The chain links TRBV5-6 to TRBJ1-2; maybe TRBD1 (5 bases). This CDR3 is built from 13 residues. V was trimmed by 0 bases and J by 6 bases, leaving 9 bases between them. Germline V CDR1 and CDR2: SGHDT, YYEEEE. This chain's CDR3 is CASSLVGVNGYTF. The CDR3 DNA reads TGTGCCAGCAGCTTGGTAGGGGTTAATGGCTACACCTTC.

This chain links TRBV5-4 with TRBJ2-1, with no clear D. The V and J ends lost 2 bases and 10 bases respectively, with 7 bases between them. The CDR3 spans 11 residues. Germline V gives CDR1 SGHNT, CDR2 YYREEE (reference sequence). The CDR3 DNA reads as TGTGCCAGCAGCTTCACGTCAGAGCAGTTCTTC. This translates into CASSFTSEQFF. The full variable domain, completed using reference TRBV5-4 and TRBJ2-1, is ETGVTQSPTHLIKTRGQQVTLRCSSQSGHNTVSWYQQALGQGPQFIFQYYREEENGRGNFPPRFSGLQFPNYSSELNVNALELDDSALYLCASSFTSEQFFGPGTRLTVL.

The chain links TRBV27 to TRBJ2-7, with a tentative D call TRBD1 (6 bases). The CDR3 length is 15 residues. In germline, CDR1 is MNHEY, CDR2 SMNVEV (reference sequence). The V end lost 3 bases, the J end lost 7 bases, and 19 bases lay between the germline ends. CDR3 amino acids: CASSLRPTGELEQYF. The CDR3 bases are TGTGCCAGCAGTTTGAGGCCGACAGGAGAACTAGAGCAGTACTTC.

V gene TRBV2 combines with J gene TRBJ2-7, with D uncertain. Germline CDR1 is SNHLY and CDR2 is FYNNEI. Trimming stripped 10 bases from V and 0 bases from J, with 10 bases between. The CDR3 covers 12 residues. The CDR3 sequence is CAISTLSYEQYF. Here the CDR3 DNA reads TGTGCCATCTCAACCCTCTCCTACGAGCAGTACTTC.

The J gene is TRBJ2-7, the V gene TRBV27; 10 bases align to TRBD2. There are 16 residues in the CDR3. V trimming: 3 bases; J trimming: 3 bases; junction bases outside the gene matches: 8. The V gene's germline CDR1 is MNHEY and CDR2 SMNVEV (reference sequence). For the CDR3, the DNA is TGTGCCAGCAGTTTCTCCTTAGCGGGGGGCGTCTACGAGCAGTACTTC. Its translation: CASSFSLAGGVYEQYF.

CDR3 nucleotides: TGTGCCAGCCAAGGTCGGGGGGCCACCGGGGAGCTGTTTTTT. Its translation: CASQGRGATGELFF. V and J are TRBV2 and TRBJ2-2, with D maybe TRBD2 (7 bases). CDR3 length equals 14 residues. Looked up from germline, CDR1 is SNHLY and CDR2 is FYNNEI. Between the trimmed V and J ends, which lost 8 bases and 4 bases, there was a span of 14 bases.